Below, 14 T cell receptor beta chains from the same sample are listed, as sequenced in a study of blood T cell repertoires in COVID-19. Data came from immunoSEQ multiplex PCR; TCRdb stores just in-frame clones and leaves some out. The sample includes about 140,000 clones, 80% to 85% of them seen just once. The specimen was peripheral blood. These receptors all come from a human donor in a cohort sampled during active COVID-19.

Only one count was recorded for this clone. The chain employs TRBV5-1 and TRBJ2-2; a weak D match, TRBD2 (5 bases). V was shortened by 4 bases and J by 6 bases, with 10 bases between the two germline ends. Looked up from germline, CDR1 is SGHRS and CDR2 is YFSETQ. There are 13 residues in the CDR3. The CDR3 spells CASSGVGAGELFF. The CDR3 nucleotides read TGCGCCAGCAGCGGTGTCGGGGCCGGGGAGCTGTTTTTT. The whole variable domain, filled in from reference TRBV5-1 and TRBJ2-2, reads KAGVTQTPRYLIKTRGQQVTLSCSPISGHRSVSWYQQTPGQGLQFLFEYFSETQRNKGNFPGRFSGRQFSNSRSEMNVSTLELGDSALYLCASSGVGAGELFFGEGSRLTVL.

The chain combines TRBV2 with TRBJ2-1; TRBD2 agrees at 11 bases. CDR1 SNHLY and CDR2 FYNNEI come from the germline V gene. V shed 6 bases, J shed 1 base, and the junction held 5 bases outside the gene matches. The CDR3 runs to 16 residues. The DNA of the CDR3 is TGTGCCAGCAGGAAGACTAGCGGGGTTTCCTACAATGAGCAGTTCTTC. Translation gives CASRKTSGVSYNEQFF.

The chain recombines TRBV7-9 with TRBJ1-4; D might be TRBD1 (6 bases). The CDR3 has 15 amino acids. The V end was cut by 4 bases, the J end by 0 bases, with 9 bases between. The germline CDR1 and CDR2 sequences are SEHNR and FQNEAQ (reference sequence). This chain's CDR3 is CASSYTGSTNEKLFF. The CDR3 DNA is TGTGCCAGCAGCTATACAGGGTCAACTAATGAAAAACTGTTTTTT.

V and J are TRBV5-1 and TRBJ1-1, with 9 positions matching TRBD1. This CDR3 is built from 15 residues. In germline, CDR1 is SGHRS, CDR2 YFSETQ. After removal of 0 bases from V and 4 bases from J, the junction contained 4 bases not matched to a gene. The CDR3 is CASSLDRGLGTEAFF. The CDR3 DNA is TGCGCCAGCAGCTTGGACAGGGGGCTCGGCACTGAAGCTTTCTTT.

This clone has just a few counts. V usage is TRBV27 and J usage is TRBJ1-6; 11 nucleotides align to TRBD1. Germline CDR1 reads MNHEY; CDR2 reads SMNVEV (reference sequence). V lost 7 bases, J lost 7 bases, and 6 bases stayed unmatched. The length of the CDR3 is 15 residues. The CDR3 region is CASTSDRGHNSPLHF. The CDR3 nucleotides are TGTGCCAGCACCTCGGACAGGGGGCACAATTCACCCCTCCACTTT.

The DNA of the CDR3 is TGTGCCAGCAGTGAAGGGGTGGGAGAGGGACAGCCCCAGCATTTT. Protein product: CASSEGVGEGQPQHF. The rearrangement joins TRBV6-1 to TRBJ1-5; D is undetermined. In germline, CDR1 is MNHNS, CDR2 SASEGT. CDR3 length: 15 residues. V gave up 1 base and J gave up 7 bases, with 14 bases separating them.

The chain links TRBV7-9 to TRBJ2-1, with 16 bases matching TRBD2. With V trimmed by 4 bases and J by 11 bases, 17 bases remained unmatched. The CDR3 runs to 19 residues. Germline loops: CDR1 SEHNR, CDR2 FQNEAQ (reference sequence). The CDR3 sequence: CASSSTSPGLAGGLGKQFF. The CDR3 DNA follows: TGTGCCAGCAGCTCAACCTCTCCGGGACTAGCGGGGGGGCTCGGGAAGCAGTTCTTC.

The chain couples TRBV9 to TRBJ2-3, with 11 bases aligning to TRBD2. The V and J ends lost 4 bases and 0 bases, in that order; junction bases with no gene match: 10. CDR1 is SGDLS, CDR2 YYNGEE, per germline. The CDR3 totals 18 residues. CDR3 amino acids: CASSSTSGGPGSTDTQYF. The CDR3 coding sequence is TGTGCCAGCAGCAGTACTAGCGGGGGCCCCGGGAGCACAGATACGCAGTATTTT. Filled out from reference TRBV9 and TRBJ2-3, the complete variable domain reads DSGVTQTPKHLITATGQRVTLRCSPRSGDLSVYWYQQSLDQGLQFLIQYYNGEERAKGNILERFSAQQFPDLHSELNLSSLELGDSALYFCASSSTSGGPGSTDTQYFGPGTRLTVL.

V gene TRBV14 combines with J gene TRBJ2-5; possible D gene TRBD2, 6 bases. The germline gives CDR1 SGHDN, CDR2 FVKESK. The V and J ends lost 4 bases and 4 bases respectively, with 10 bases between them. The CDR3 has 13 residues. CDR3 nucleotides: TGTGCCAGCAGCCGAATGGGGGGAGAGACCCAGTACTTC. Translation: CASSRMGGETQYF. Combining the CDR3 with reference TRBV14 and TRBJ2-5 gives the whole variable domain EAGVTQFPSHSVIEKGQTVTLRCDPISGHDNLYWYRRVMGKEIKFLLHFVKESKQDESGMPNNRFLAERTGGTYSTLKVQPAELEDSGVYFCASSRMGGETQYFGPGTRLLVL.

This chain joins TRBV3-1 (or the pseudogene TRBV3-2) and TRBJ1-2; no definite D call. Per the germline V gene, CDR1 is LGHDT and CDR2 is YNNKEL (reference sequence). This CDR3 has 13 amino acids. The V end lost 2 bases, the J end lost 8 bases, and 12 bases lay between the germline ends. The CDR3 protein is CASSQSLEGGYTF. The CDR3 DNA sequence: TGTGCCAGCAGCCAAAGCCTGGAGGGCGGCTACACCTTC.

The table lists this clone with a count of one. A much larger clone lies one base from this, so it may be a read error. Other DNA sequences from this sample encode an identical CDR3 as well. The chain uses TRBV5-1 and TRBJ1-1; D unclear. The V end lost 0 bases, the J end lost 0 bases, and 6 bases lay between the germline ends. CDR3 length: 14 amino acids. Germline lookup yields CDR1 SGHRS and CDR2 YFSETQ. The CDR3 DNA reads TGCGCCAGCAGCTTGGGACACTTGAACACTGAAGCTTTCTTT. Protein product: CASSLGHLNTEAFF.

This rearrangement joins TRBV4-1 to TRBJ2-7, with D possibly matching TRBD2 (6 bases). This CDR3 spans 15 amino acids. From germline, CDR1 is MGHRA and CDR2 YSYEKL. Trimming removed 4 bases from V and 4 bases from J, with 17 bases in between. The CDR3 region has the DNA TGCGCCAGCAGCCCTCGGGGGACTTTCCTTTACGAGCAGTACTTC. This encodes CASSPRGTFLYEQYF.

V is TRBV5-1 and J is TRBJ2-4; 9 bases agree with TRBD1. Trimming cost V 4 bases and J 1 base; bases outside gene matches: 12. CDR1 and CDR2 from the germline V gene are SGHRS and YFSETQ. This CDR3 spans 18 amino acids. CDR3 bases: TGCGCCAGCAGCCAAGGGACAGGGTCCATATTGGCCAAAAACATTCAGTACTTC. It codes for CASSQGTGSILAKNIQYF.

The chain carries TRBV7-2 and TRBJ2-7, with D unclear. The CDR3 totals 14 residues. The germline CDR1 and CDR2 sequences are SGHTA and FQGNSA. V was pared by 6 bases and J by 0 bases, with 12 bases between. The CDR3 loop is CASRLPLGSYEQYF. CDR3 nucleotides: TGTGCCAGCAGATTACCCCTCGGCTCCTACGAGCAGTACTTC.